These 21 T cell receptor beta chains were all obtained from the same sample, sequenced in a study of cytomegalovirus exposure and HLA in healthy donors. PCR used 60 Vbeta primers and 13 Jbeta primers. Repertoires were generated with immunoSEQ multiplex PCR, while TCRdb's copy carries only in-frame clones and drops some. This table has 150,000 or so clones, around 84% appearing once. The sequencing sample was made of PBMCs. These receptors originate from a man aged 50-60 years in good health and CMV-seronegative.

V gene TRBV5-4 combines with J gene TRBJ2-7; 11 nucleotides align to TRBD2. Trimming cost V 9 bases and J 6 bases; bases outside gene matches: 11. The germline gives CDR1 SGHNT, CDR2 YYREEE (reference sequence). The CDR3 loop spans 14 amino acids. CDR3 residues: CATSEGTSGAEQYF. Here the CDR3 DNA reads TGTGCCACCTCGGAGGGGACTAGCGGCGCCGAGCAGTACTTC. The full variable domain, with the rest looked up from reference TRBV5-4 and TRBJ2-7, is ETGVTQSPTHLIKTRGQQVTLRCSSQSGHNTVSWYQQALGQGPQFIFQYYREEENGRGNFPPRFSGLQFPNYSSELNVNALELDDSALYLCATSEGTSGAEQYFGPGTRLTVT.

Of note for this clone: Other nucleotide sequences from this sample produce the same CDR3. The rearrangement joins TRBV2 to TRBJ2-7; 9 nucleotides align to TRBD1. Unmatched junction bases numbered 2, after V lost 8 bases and J lost 3 bases. Germline assignment: CDR1 SNHLY and CDR2 FYNNEI. This CDR3 contains 12 residues. The CDR3 DNA reads TGTGCCAGCCGGGACAGGGTCTACGAGCAGTACTTC. Translated, it gives CASRDRVYEQYF. The full variable domain, with the rest looked up from reference TRBV2 and TRBJ2-7, is EPEVTQTPSHQVTQMGQEVILRCVPISNHLYFYWYRQILGQKVEFLVSFYNNEISEKSEIFDDQFSVERPDGSNFTLKIRSTKLEDSAMYFCASRDRVYEQYFGPGTRLTVT.

The chain couples TRBV12-5 to TRBJ2-7; TRBD1 matches at 8 bases. The CDR3 covers 14 residues. V was pared by 3 bases and J by 3 bases, with 4 bases of the junction left unmatched. The germline V gene encodes CDR1 LGHNT and CDR2 FRNRAP. The chain's CDR3 is CASGLGQGYYEQYF. The CDR3 DNA is TGTGCTAGTGGTTTAGGACAGGGTTACTACGAGCAGTACTTC.

This chain joins TRBV7-7 and TRBJ2-3; the match to TRBD1 covers 8 bases. V dropped 5 bases and J dropped 1; count of bases not matched to a gene: 5. The CDR3 spans 15 residues. The germline V gene has CDR1 SSHAT and CDR2 FNYEAQ (reference sequence). This chain's CDR3 is CASSPGTGRTDTQYF. Here the CDR3 DNA reads TGTGCCAGCAGCCCTGGGACAGGACGCACAGATACGCAGTATTTT.

This clone occurred once. The rearrangement uses TRBV30 and TRBJ2-7, with a weak D call TRBD2 (5 bases). CDR1 GTSNPN and CDR2 SVGIG come from the germline V gene (reference sequence). The V end was cut by 4 bases, the J end by 0 bases, with 13 bases between. This CDR3 has 14 amino acids. CDR3 region: CAWNRAVTSYEQYF. CDR3 in DNA: TGTGCCTGGAACCGAGCGGTGACCTCCTACGAGCAGTACTTC.

The CDR3 DNA reads TGTGCCAGCAGCCCGAGCTCCCGGGACAGGGGGCGGGATAACAATGAGCAGTTCTTC. Translated, it gives CASSPSSRDRGRDNNEQFF. The J gene is TRBJ2-1, the V gene TRBV4-2; 12 bases map to TRBD1. With V trimmed by 4 bases and J by 5 bases, 15 bases remained unmatched. This CDR3 comprises 19 residues. CDR1 and CDR2 (germline): LGHNA, YNFKEQ.

The chain recombines TRBV6-5 with TRBJ2-7; 7 bases align to TRBD1. Per germline, CDR1 MNHEY and CDR2 SVGAGI. V was pared by 8 bases and J by 4 bases, with 8 bases of the junction left unmatched. This CDR3 contains 13 residues. The CDR3 loop is CASQDRVNYEQYF. The CDR3 nucleotides read TGTGCCAGCCAAGACAGGGTAAATTACGAGCAGTACTTC.

The chain has TRBV18 and TRBJ1-5; D may be TRBD1 (5 bases). This CDR3 is 14 amino acids long. Per the germline V gene, CDR1 is KGHSH and CDR2 is LQKENI. V was cut by 4 bases and J by 3 bases, with 10 bases left in between. Here the CDR3 reads CASSRGTVNQPQHF. The CDR3 DNA follows: TGTGCCAGCTCACGCGGGACCGTCAATCAGCCCCAGCATTTT. The full variable domain, its missing parts supplied by reference TRBV18 and TRBJ1-5, is NAGVMQNPRHLVRRRGQEARLRCSPMKGHSHVYWYRQLPEEGLKFMVYLQKENIIDESGMPKERFSAEFPKEGPSILRIQQVVRGDSAAYFCASSRGTVNQPQHFGDGTRLSIL.

V gene TRBV10-3 combines with J gene TRBJ2-2; D perhaps matches TRBD2 (5 bases). Per the germline V gene, CDR1 is ENHRY and CDR2 is SYGVKD. CDR3 length: 15 residues. Trimming cost V 4 bases and J 0 bases, with 9 bases left between them. This chain's CDR3 is CAISAGLPNTGELFF. CDR3 in DNA: TGTGCCATCAGTGCAGGACTCCCGAACACCGGGGAGCTGTTTTTT.

V usage is TRBV7-9 and J usage is TRBJ1-2, with D perhaps matching TRBD1 (5 bases). Germline CDR1 reads SEHNR; CDR2 reads FQNEAQ (reference sequence). CDR3 length equals 14 residues. V gave up 2 bases and J gave up 6 bases, with 13 bases separating them. CDR3 sequence (DNA): TGTGCCAGCAGCTTAATGGGGCAGGACAATGGCTACACCTTC. Amino acids: CASSLMGQDNGYTF.

The chain combines TRBV29-1 with TRBJ2-5; 11 nucleotides match TRBD1. This CDR3 region has 13 residues. Trimming took 7 bases from V and 5 from J; bases not matched to a gene: 6. Germline CDR1 SQVTM, CDR2 ANQGSEA. The CDR3 sequence is CSGTGTGGETQYF. CDR3 sequence (DNA): TGCAGCGGGACCGGGACAGGGGGGGAGACCCAGTACTTC.

In the case of this clone: This sample also contains other DNA sequences that code for the same CDR3. The rearrangement uses TRBV18 and TRBJ1-1, with D unclear. The CDR3 loop spans 15 amino acids. V dropped 3 bases and J dropped 1 base, with 12 bases sitting between them. The germline V gene encodes CDR1 KGHSH and CDR2 LQKENI. The CDR3 here is CASSPNGGTNTEAFF. CDR3 sequence (DNA): TGTGCCAGCTCACCGAATGGCGGAACGAACACTGAAGCTTTCTTT. The full variable domain, in which reference TRBV18 and TRBJ1-1 provide the parts outside the CDR3, is NAGVMQNPRHLVRRRGQEARLRCSPMKGHSHVYWYRQLPEEGLKFMVYLQKENIIDESGMPKERFSAEFPKEGPSILRIQQVVRGDSAAYFCASSPNGGTNTEAFFGQGTRLTVV.

V and J are TRBV7-8 and TRBJ2-5; D perhaps matches TRBD2 (5 bases). Germline CDR1 reads SGHVS; CDR2 reads FQNEAQ. This CDR3 contains 14 residues. Trimming took 4 bases from V and 1 from J, leaving 10 bases between them. The CDR3: CASSSPGTQETQYF. CDR3 sequence (DNA): TGTGCCAGCAGCTCCCCGGGAACCCAAGAGACCCAGTACTTC. Complete variable domain (other parts from reference TRBV7-8 and TRBJ2-5): GAGVSQSPRYKVAKRGQDVALRCDPISGHVSLFWYQQALGQGPEFLTYFQNEAQLDKSGLPSDRFFAERPEGSVSTLKIQRTQQEDSAVYLCASSSPGTQETQYFGPGTRLLVL.

The CDR3 sequence is CASIQGARGGYTF. CDR3 nucleotide sequence: TGTGCCAGTATCCAGGGGGCGAGGGGTGGCTACACCTTC. This rearrangement joins TRBV2 to TRBJ1-2; 8 bases are shared with TRBD1. V lost 9 bases, J lost 7 bases, and 10 bases stayed unmatched. Germline CDR1 is SNHLY and CDR2 is FYNNEI. The CDR3 has 13 residues. Full variable domain (rest looked up from reference TRBV2 and TRBJ1-2): EPEVTQTPSHQVTQMGQEVILRCVPISNHLYFYWYRQILGQKVEFLVSFYNNEISEKSEIFDDQFSVERPDGSNFTLKIRSTKLEDSAMYFCASIQGARGGYTFGSGTRLTVV.

The sample holds one count of this clone. This chain uses TRBV9 with TRBJ2-2; unclear D gene. V shed 3 bases and J shed 5 bases, with 2 bases lying between them. Germline V gene data show CDR1 as SGDLS and CDR2 as YYNGEE. This CDR3 comprises 11 residues. The CDR3 DNA reads as TGTGCCAGCAGCGCGACCGGGGAGCTGTTTTTT. Its protein product is CASSATGELFF. Using reference TRBV9 and TRBJ2-2 for the parts outside the CDR3, the full variable domain is DSGVTQTPKHLITATGQRVTLRCSPRSGDLSVYWYQQSLDQGLQFLIQYYNGEERAKGNILERFSAQQFPDLHSELNLSSLELGDSALYFCASSATGELFFGEGSRLTVL.

V is TRBV5-6 and J is TRBJ1-3; D perhaps matches TRBD1 (5 bases). CDR1 is SGHDT, CDR2 YYEEEE, per germline. Trimming took 2 bases from V and 0 from J, leaving 9 bases between them. The CDR3 runs 15 residues. CDR3 sequence: CASSLMGGSGNTIYF. The CDR3 DNA follows: TGTGCCAGCAGCTTAATGGGGGGCTCTGGAAACACCATATATTTT.

The rearrangement joins TRBV7-2 to TRBJ2-3, with a possible D match to TRBD1 (6 bases). CDR3 size: 14 residues. V was clipped by 5 bases and J by 4 bases, with 13 bases between them. Germline V CDR1 and CDR2: SGHTA, FQGNSA. DNA for the CDR3: TGTGCCAGCAGCCGGAAGCGGACAGCAGATACGCAGTATTTT. Translation gives CASSRKRTADTQYF.

The chain is built from TRBV12-1 and TRBJ2-7; the D call of TRBD2 is as the table states it, not checked on the DNA. TRBV12-1 is a pseudogene segment. This CDR3 region has 14 residues. DNA of the CDR3: TGTGCCAGCCGATGGAGGGAAAAGACCTACGAGCAGTACTTC. This codes for CASRWREKTYEQYF.

The chain employs TRBV6-6 and TRBJ1-4; D not certain. There are 15 residues in the CDR3. V was shortened by 7 bases and J by 5 bases, with 17 bases between the two germline ends. Germline V gives CDR1 MNHNY, CDR2 SVGAGI (reference sequence). The CDR3 region is CASTGRTSLNEKLFF. The CDR3 DNA reads as TGTGCCAGCACGGGTAGGACTTCACTCAATGAAAAACTGTTTTTT.

This rearrangement joins TRBV5-1 to TRBJ1-1; TRBD1 is a possible D gene (5 bases). There are 15 residues in the CDR3. The V end was cut by 0 bases, the J end by 3 bases, with 12 bases between. Looked up from germline, CDR1 is SGHRS and CDR2 is YFSETQ. CDR3 bases: TGCGCCAGCAGCTTGGCCTTCGGGGGGGACACTGAAGCTTTCTTT. Amino acid sequence: CASSLAFGGDTEAFF. Drawing the rest from reference TRBV5-1 and TRBJ1-1, the complete variable domain is KAGVTQTPRYLIKTRGQQVTLSCSPISGHRSVSWYQQTPGQGLQFLFEYFSETQRNKGNFPGRFSGRQFSNSRSEMNVSTLELGDSALYLCASSLAFGGDTEAFFGQGTRLTVV.

The chain joins TRBV10-1 to TRBJ2-1; D may be TRBD1 (7 bases). Germline V gene lookup returns CDR1 WNHNN and CDR2 SYGVQD (reference sequence). Trimming left V 7 bases short and J 4 bases short, with 17 bases between. The CDR3 consists of 15 residues. CDR3 loop: CASKLKGAGYNEQFF. CDR3 nucleotide sequence: TGCGCCAGCAAGCTAAAGGGGGCGGGATACAATGAGCAGTTCTTC.